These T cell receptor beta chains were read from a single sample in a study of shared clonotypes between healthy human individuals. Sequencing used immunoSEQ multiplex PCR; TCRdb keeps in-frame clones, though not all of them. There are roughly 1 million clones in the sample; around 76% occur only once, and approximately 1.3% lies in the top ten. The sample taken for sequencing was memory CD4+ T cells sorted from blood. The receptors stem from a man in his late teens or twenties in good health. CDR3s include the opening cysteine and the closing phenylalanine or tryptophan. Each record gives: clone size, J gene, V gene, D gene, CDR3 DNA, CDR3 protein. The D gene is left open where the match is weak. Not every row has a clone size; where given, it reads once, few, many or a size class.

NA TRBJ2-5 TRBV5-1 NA TGCGCCAGCAGCTTGGTCCCCGGTGCAGTCCAAGAGACCCAGTACTTC CASSLVPGAVQETQYF
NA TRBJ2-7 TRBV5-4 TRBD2 TGTGCCAGCAGCGGGGGACTAGCTGCCTACGAGCAGTACTTC CASSGGLAAYEQYF
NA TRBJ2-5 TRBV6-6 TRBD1 TGTGCCAGCAGTTACTCGACAGGGGGCCAAGAGACCCAGTACTTC CASSYSTGGQETQYF
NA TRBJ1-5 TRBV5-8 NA TGTGCCAGCAGCACTGAGGGGACATACCAGCATTTT CASSTEGTYQHF
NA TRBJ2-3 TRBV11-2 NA TGTGCCAGCAGCTTCGGGCTTGCGTGGTCAGATACGCAGTATTTT CASSFGLAWSDTQYF
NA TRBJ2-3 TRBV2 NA TGTGCCACCCTTTCGGACATTGGAACCACAGATACGCAGTATTTT CATLSDIGTTDTQYF
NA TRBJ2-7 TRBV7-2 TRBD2 TGTGCCAGCAGCTTTTTAGCGGGCTACGAGCAGTACTTC CASSFLAGYEQYF
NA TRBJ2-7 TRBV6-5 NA TGTGCCAGCAGGGCAACCCTCTACGAGCAGTACTTC CASRATLYEQYF
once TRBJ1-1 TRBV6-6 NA TGTGCCAGCAGCTCACTTGGAAAAGCTTTCTTT CASSSLGKAFF
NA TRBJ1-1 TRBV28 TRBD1 TGTGCCAGCAGCGGACAGGGCCGGAACACTGAAGCTTTCTTT CASSGQGRNTEAFF
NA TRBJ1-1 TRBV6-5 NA TGTGCCAGCAGTCGAACGACCGACACTGAAGCTTTCTTT CASSRTTDTEAFF
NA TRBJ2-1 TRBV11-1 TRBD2 TGTGCCAGCAGCTCGACTAGCGGGGGGGCCAATGAGCAGTTCTTC CASSSTSGGANEQFF
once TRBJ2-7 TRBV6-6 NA TGTGCCAGCGGGCTCGAGCAGTACTTC CASGLEQYF
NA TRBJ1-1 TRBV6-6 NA TGTGCCAGCGCGGTAGGGGAGAACACTGAAGCTTTCTTT CASAVGENTEAFF
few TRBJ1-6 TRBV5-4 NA TGTGCCAGCAGCTTGGCCGGGCCCACTTCACCCCTCCACTTT CASSLAGPTSPLHF
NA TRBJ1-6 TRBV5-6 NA TGTGCCAGCAGCTTAGGGCAGTTGAATTCACCCCTCCACTTT CASSLGQLNSPLHF
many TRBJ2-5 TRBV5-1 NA TGCGCCAGCAGCTTGGACAGTAGGGGAGAGACCCAGTACTTC CASSLDSRGETQYF
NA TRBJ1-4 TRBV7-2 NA TGTGCCAGCAGCTACCCTCGGGGCAGGGATAATGAAAAACTGTTTTTT CASSYPRGRDNEKLFF
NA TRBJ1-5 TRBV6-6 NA TGTGCCAGTCAGGTGGAGGGGTCGCCCCAGCATTTT CASQVEGSPQHF
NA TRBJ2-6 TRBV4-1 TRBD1 TGCGCCAGCAGCCAGATCTACCGAGCCGGGACAGGTCTCTCTGGGGCCAACGTCCTGACTTTC CASSQIYRAGTGLSGANVLTF
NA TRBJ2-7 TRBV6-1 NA TGTGCCAGCAGTGATCAGACGGGACGACACTCCTACGAGCAGTACTTC CASSDQTGRHSYEQYF
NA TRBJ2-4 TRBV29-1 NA TGCAGCGTCCGACCAGGGACACAAGACATTCAGTACTTC CSVRPGTQDIQYF
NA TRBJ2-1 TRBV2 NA TGTGCCAGCAGTGAAGCGGCCTACAATGAGCAGTTCTTC CASSEAAYNEQFF
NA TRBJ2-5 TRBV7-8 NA TGTGCCAGCAGCTTAGGGTCCAGCACAAGAGAGACCCAGTACTTC CASSLGSSTRETQYF
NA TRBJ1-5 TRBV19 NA TGTGCCAGTAGTATAGCCGGGGAGGGGTGGAATCAGCCCCAGCATTTT CASSIAGEGWNQPQHF
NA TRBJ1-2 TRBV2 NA TGTGCCAGGGGAGTGGGCAACTATGGCTACACCTTC CARGVGNYGYTF
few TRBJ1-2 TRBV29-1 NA TGCAGCGTTGGGGCAGGTAGAAATTATGGCTACACCTTC CSVGAGRNYGYTF
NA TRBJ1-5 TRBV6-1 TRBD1 TGTGCCAGCACCCCTGACAGGGACAATCAGCCCCAGCATTTT CASTPDRDNQPQHF
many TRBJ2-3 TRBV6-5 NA TGTGCCAGCAGTTACTCGAGGTACACAGATACGCAGTATTTT CASSYSRYTDTQYF
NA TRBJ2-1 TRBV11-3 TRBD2 TGTGCCAGCAGCCGACTAGCGGGGGTTGAGCAGTTCTTC CASSRLAGVEQFF
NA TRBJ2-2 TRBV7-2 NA TGTGCCAGCAGCTTAGCGGGAGCAAACACCGGGGAGCTGTTTTTT CASSLAGANTGELFF
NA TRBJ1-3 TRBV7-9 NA TGTGCCAGCAGCACCCGGGACGTCGACTCTGGAAACACCATATATTTT CASSTRDVDSGNTIYF
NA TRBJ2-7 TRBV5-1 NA TGCGCCAGCAGAGTACAGGGAGGTTCCTACGAGCAGTACTTC CASRVQGGSYEQYF
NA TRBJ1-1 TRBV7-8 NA TGTGCCAGCAGCCGCATAGACAGAAACACTGAAGCTTTCTTT CASSRIDRNTEAFF
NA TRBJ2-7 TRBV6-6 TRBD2 TGTGCCAGCAGTACTCAACGCGGGGGGACCTACGAGCAGTACTTC CASSTQRGGTYEQYF
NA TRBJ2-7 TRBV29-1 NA TGCAGCGTAGTCCAATCCCAAAGTCGCGAGCAGTACTTC CSVVQSQSREQYF
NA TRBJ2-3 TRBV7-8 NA TGTGCCAGCAGCTCGTCGGGGGCGCAGTATTTT CASSSSGAQYF
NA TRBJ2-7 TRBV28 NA TGTGCCAGCAGTTTTGGGGGACGCGAGCAGTACTTC CASSFGGREQYF
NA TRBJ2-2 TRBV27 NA TGTGCCAGCAGTCCCCTGGTAACCGGGGAGCTGTTTTTT CASSPLVTGELFF
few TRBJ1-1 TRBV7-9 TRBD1 TGTGCCAGCAGCTTAGGACAGGGGACTGAAGCTTTCTTT CASSLGQGTEAFF
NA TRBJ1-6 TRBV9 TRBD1 TGTGCCAGCAGCGGGACAGGGATGGGAAATTCACCCCTCCACTTT CASSGTGMGNSPLHF
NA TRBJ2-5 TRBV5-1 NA TGCGCCAGCAGGGGGGGTTTGACTCAAGAGACCCAGTACTTC CASRGGLTQETQYF
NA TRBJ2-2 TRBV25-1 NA TGTGCCAGCAGTGATGGCGCGAACACCGGGGAGCTGTTTTTT CASSDGANTGELFF
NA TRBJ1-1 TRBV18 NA TGTGCCAGCTCACCACAATTCATGGGGGGGACCTCGTACACTGAAGCTTTCTTT CASSPQFMGGTSYTEAFF
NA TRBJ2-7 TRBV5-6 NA TGTGCCAGCAGCTTTTTAACGGATTCGGCAGGGCCCTACGAGCAGTACTTC CASSFLTDSAGPYEQYF
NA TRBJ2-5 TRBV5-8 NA TGTGCCAGCAGCTTGGAAGGGACGGAGACCCAGTACTTC CASSLEGTETQYF
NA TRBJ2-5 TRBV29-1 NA TGCAGCGTTGCCCAGGATAGCGGATGGGGACAAGAGACCCAGTACTTC CSVAQDSGWGQETQYF
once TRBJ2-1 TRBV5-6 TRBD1 TGTGCCAGCAGTTCGCTGACAGGGTACAATGAGCAGTTCTTC CASSSLTGYNEQFF
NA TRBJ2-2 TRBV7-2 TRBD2 TGTGCCAGCAGCCAAGGACTAGCGGGACTTTCCGGGGAGCTGTTTTTT CASSQGLAGLSGELFF
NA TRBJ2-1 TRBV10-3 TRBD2 TGTGCCATCAGTGAGGTGGGAGCGGGAACCAATGAGCAGTTCTTC CAISEVGAGTNEQFF
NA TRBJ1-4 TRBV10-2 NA TGCGCCAGCAGTGATGCGACCTGGACAGTAAATGAAAAACTGTTTTTT CASSDATWTVNEKLFF
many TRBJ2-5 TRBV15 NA TGTGCCACCAGCTTGGGGGGGCTGGAGACCCAGTACTTC CATSLGGLETQYF
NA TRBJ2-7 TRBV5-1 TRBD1 TGCGCCAGCAGCCCCCTCCAGGGGGCGCACCACGAGCAGTACTTC CASSPLQGAHHEQYF
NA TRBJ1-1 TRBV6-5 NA TGTGCCAGCACCCATCAAACAGGAGCTGAAGCTTTCTTT CASTHQTGAEAFF